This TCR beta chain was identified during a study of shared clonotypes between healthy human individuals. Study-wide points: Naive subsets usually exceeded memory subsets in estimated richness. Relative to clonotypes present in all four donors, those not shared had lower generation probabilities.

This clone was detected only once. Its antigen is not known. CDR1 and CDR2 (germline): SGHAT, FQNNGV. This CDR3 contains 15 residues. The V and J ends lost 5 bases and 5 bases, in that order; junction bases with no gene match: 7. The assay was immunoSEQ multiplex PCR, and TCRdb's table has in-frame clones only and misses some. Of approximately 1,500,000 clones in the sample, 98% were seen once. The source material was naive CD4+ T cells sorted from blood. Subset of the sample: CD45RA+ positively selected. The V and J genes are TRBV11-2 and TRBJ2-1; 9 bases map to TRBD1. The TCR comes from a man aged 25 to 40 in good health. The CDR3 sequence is CASSRGQGIDNEQFF. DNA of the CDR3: TGTGCCAGCAGCAGGGGACAGGGAATAGACAATGAGCAGTTCTTC.